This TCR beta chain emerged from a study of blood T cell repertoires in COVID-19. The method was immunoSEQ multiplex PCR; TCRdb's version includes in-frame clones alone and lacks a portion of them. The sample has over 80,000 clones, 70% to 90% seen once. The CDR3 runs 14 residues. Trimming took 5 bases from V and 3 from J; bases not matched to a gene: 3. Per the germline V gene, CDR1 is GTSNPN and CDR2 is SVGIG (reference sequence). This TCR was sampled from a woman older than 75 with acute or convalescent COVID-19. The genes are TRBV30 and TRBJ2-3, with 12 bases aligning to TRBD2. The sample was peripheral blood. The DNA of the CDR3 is TGTGCCTGGCTAGCGGGGGGGCCGACAGATACGCAGTATTTT. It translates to CAWLAGGPTDTQYF.